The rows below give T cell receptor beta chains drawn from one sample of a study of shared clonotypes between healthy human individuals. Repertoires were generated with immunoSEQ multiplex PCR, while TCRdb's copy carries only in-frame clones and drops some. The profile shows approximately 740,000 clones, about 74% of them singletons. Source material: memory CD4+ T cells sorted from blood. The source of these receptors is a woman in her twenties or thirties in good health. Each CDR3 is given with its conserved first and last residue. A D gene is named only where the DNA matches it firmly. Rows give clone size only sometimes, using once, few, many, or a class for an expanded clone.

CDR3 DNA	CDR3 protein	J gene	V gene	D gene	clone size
TGTGCCAGCAGTGAAGCGTGGGGAAAGCAGTTCTTC	CASSEAWGKQFF	TRBJ2-1	TRBV6-1	-	-
TGCGCCAGCAGCCAAGATGGACTAGCGGGAGGCCCTTTCAATGAGCAGTTCTTC	CASSQDGLAGGPFNEQFF	TRBJ2-1	TRBV4-1	TRBD2	-
TGCGCCAGCAGCCCCGGGACAGGAACCCTCGAGCAGTACTTC	CASSPGTGTLEQYF	TRBJ2-7	TRBV5-1	TRBD1	few
TGCGCCAGCAGCTTGAAAGGGTTTCGCACTGAAGCTTTCTTT	CASSLKGFRTEAFF	TRBJ1-1	TRBV5-1	-	-
TGTGCCAGCAGCTTAGTGACCATAAACACCGGGGAGCTGTTTTTT	CASSLVTINTGELFF	TRBJ2-2	TRBV7-8	-	-
TGTGCCAGCAGCTTACCCCAGGCTTCAACCTACGAGCAGTACTTC	CASSLPQASTYEQYF	TRBJ2-7	TRBV11-2	-	many
TGCGCCAGCAGAGGACAGGGGGCGGTCTATGGCTACACCTTC	CASRGQGAVYGYTF	TRBJ1-2	TRBV5-1	TRBD1	-
TGTGCCAGCAGCTCGAAATCTAGTAAGGCTAGCACAGATACGCAGTATTTT	CASSSKSSKASTDTQYF	TRBJ2-3	TRBV5-4	-	-
TGTGCCAGCAGCTTAACGGGCGGACTAGCGGGAACACACAATGAGCAGTTCTTC	CASSLTGGLAGTHNEQFF	TRBJ2-1	TRBV7-3	TRBD2	few
TGTGCCAGCAGTTACTCGGGACAGGGGGCCTACGAGCAGTACTTC	CASSYSGQGAYEQYF	TRBJ2-7	TRBV6-5	TRBD1	-
TGTGCCAGCAGCTCCCCCCCAACCTACGAGCAGTACTTC	CASSSPPTYEQYF	TRBJ2-7	TRBV7-6	-	-
TGTGCCAGCAGTTACCGCGGCGAGCAGTACTTC	CASSYRGEQYF	TRBJ2-7	TRBV6-6	-	-
TGCGCCAGCAGCTTGGGTGACCGGGACAGCTTCTATGGCTACACCTTC	CASSLGDRDSFYGYTF	TRBJ1-2	TRBV5-1	TRBD1	few
TGTGCCAGCAGTGAACTACAGCCCTCCCGGTCTGGAAACACCATATATTTT	CASSELQPSRSGNTIYF	TRBJ1-3	TRBV6-1	-	-
TGTGCCTGGAGTGTCGGAGGGGGAGATACGCAGTATTTT	CAWSVGGGDTQYF	TRBJ2-3	TRBV30	-	-
TGCGCCAGCAGTGAGAAGACTAGCGGGACTAATGAGCAGTTCTTC	CASSEKTSGTNEQFF	TRBJ2-1	TRBV10-1	TRBD2	few
TGTGCCAGCAGCCAAACTTTCGGACAGGGGAATGAAAAACTGTTTTTT	CASSQTFGQGNEKLFF	TRBJ1-4	TRBV4-2	TRBD1	few
TGTGCCAGCAGTGGGAGTTTGGGCGGGAGGGCCAGGATAGAGACCCAGTACTTC	CASSGSLGGRARIETQYF	TRBJ2-5	TRBV6-4	TRBD2	once
TGTGCCAGCAGTGCCGGACTTACCTACGAGCAGTACTTC	CASSAGLTYEQYF	TRBJ2-7	TRBV2	-	-
TGCGCCAGCAGCTTGAGGGGAGCCGGAGGACTAGCGGGAGCCTACAATGAGCAGTTCTTC	CASSLRGAGGLAGAYNEQFF	TRBJ2-1	TRBV5-1	TRBD2	few
TGTGCCAGCAGCTTGAATCCCTCAGAGGCCCAGCATTTT	CASSLNPSEAQHF	TRBJ1-5	TRBV5-6	-	-
TGTGCCAGCAGCCCACGACAGGGGGCATTTCAAGGCTACACCTTC	CASSPRQGAFQGYTF	TRBJ1-2	TRBV5-8	TRBD1	-
TGCAGCGTTGAGGAAGGCTACACCTTC	CSVEEGYTF	TRBJ1-2	TRBV29-1	-	many
TGTGCCTGGAGTGCGCAGAAAGAGACCCAGTACTTC	CAWSAQKETQYF	TRBJ2-5	TRBV30	-	-
TGTGCCAGCTCGCGAAGCTACAATGAGCAGTTCTTC	CASSRSYNEQFF	TRBJ2-1	TRBV19	-	-
TGTGCCAGCAGTCCCTCTCTTGTTACAGGCCGGGGCTACACCTTC	CASSPSLVTGRGYTF	TRBJ1-2	TRBV28	-	-
TGTGCCAGCAGCCAGGGGAGCGAGGGGGAGACCCAGTACTTC	CASSQGSEGETQYF	TRBJ2-5	TRBV7-8	-	few
TGCGCCAGCAGCTTGGGACGAAGCACAGATACGCAGTATTTT	CASSLGRSTDTQYF	TRBJ2-3	TRBV5-1	-	-
TGTGCCAGCAGTCGGACTAGCGGGAAGGAGACCCAGTACTTC	CASSRTSGKETQYF	TRBJ2-5	TRBV2	TRBD2	many
TGTGCCAGCAGCTTGGTAGGGGGCATAAGCTTTCTAGCCAAAAACATTCAGTACTTC	CASSLVGGISFLAKNIQYF	TRBJ2-4	TRBV5-8	TRBD1	-
TGTGCCAGCAGTGAGCCCCCCGGGGAGCTGTTTTTT	CASSEPPGELFF	TRBJ2-2	TRBV6-1	-	-
TGCGCCAGTACCCTGGGGTCCCAAAACTATGGCTACACCTTC	CASTLGSQNYGYTF	TRBJ1-2	TRBV5-1	-	few
TGTGCCAGCAGTGTCGGGACAGGGGTTGAAAAACTGTTTTTT	CASSVGTGVEKLFF	TRBJ1-4	TRBV6-1	TRBD1	-
TGTGCCAGCTCGTCAGACTGGAACACTGAAGCTTTCTTT	CASSSDWNTEAFF	TRBJ1-1	TRBV18	-	-
TGTGCCAGCAGTTTTGATGGGGGAACGCAGTATTTT	CASSFDGGTQYF	TRBJ2-3	TRBV27	-	-
TGCAGCGTTGAAAGGCTAAGGGGAGGCTACACCTTC	CSVERLRGGYTF	TRBJ1-2	TRBV29-1	-	once
TGCGCCAGCAGCTTGACCCGACAGGTTAACACCGGGGAGCTGTTTTTT	CASSLTRQVNTGELFF	TRBJ2-2	TRBV5-1	-	-
TGTGCCAGCTCACCCGGCACAGGAGAAATCTACGAGCAGTACTTC	CASSPGTGEIYEQYF	TRBJ2-7	TRBV18	-	-
TGTGCCAGCAGTAAACTAGCGGGAGTGGGCACAGATACGCAGTATTTT	CASSKLAGVGTDTQYF	TRBJ2-3	TRBV28	TRBD2	-
TGTGCCAGCAGCGCTAGCGGGGGGGTGACCGGGGAGCTGTTTTTT	CASSASGGVTGELFF	TRBJ2-2	TRBV7-6	TRBD2	-
TGTGCCATAGGACAGTCTAAAGGCCGGTCAGAAGCTTTCTTT	CAIGQSKGRSEAFF	TRBJ1-1	TRBV6-5	-	-
TGTGCCAGCAGCTTAAGGGGGGATAATTTTCAGCCCCAGCATTTT	CASSLRGDNFQPQHF	TRBJ1-5	TRBV5-5	-	-